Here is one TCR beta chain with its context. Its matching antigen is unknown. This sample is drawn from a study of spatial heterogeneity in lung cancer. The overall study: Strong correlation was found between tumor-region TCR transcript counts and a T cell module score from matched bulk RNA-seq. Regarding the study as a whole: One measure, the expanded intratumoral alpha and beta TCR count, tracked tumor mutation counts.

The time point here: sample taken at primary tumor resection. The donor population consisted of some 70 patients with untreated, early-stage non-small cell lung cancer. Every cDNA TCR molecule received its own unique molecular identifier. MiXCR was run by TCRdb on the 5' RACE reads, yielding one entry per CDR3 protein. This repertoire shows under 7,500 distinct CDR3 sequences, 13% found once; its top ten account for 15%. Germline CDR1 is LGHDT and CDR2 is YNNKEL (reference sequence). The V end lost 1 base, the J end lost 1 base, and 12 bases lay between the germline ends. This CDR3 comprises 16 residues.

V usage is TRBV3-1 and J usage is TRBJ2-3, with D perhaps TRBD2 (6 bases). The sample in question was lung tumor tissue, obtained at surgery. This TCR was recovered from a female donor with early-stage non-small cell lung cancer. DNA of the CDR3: TGTGCCAGCAGCCAAGCGGGAGATGGTGGCACAGATACGCAGTATTTT. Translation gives CASSQAGDGGTDTQYF.